A single sample gave rise to the 8 T cell receptor beta chains below, sequenced in a study of T cell responses to AZD1222 COVID-19 vaccine. Generated by immunoSEQ multiplex PCR, the TCRdb table keeps only in-frame clones and is missing some. The top ten hold roughly 22% of the sample, which has over 90,000 clones, roughly 88% seen once. The starting material was peripheral blood, obtained on day 0 of AZD1222 vaccination. The receptors shown here come from an adult in good health.

This clone was picked up one time. The chain links TRBV7-2 to TRBJ2-1; 11 bases align to TRBD2. The CDR3 extends over 16 amino acids. The V gene's germline CDR1 is SGHTA and CDR2 FQGNSA. V lost 2 bases, J lost 7 bases, and 7 bases stayed unmatched. The CDR3 region is CASSLQTSGRGNEQFF. CDR3 nucleotides: TGTGCCAGCAGCTTACAAACTAGCGGGAGAGGGAATGAGCAGTTCTTC.

V is TRBV5-1 and J is TRBJ2-7; no clear D gene. The CDR3 contains 13 residues. V was cut by 2 bases and J by 3 bases, with 9 bases left in between. Germline V lookup: CDR1 SGHRS, CDR2 YFSETQ. Here the CDR3 reads CASSFGVFYEQYF. DNA for the CDR3: TGCGCCAGCAGCTTCGGCGTTTTCTACGAGCAGTACTTC. The variable domain in full, with the rest retrieved from reference TRBV5-1 and TRBJ2-7, is KAGVTQTPRYLIKTRGQQVTLSCSPISGHRSVSWYQQTPGQGLQFLFEYFSETQRNKGNFPGRFSGRQFSNSRSEMNVSTLELGDSALYLCASSFGVFYEQYFGPGTRLTVT.

This chain links TRBV28 with TRBJ1-3; TRBD1 aligns across 9 bases. V was pared by 3 bases and J by 1 base, with 1 base of the junction left unmatched. Germline values: CDR1 MDHEN, CDR2 SYDVKM. The CDR3 totals 15 residues. The CDR3: CASSLTGGSGNTIYF. As DNA, the CDR3 is TGTGCCAGCAGTTTGACAGGGGGGTCTGGAAACACCATATATTTT.

The chain combines TRBV27 with TRBJ1-2; possible D gene TRBD1, 6 bases. Germline CDR1 MNHEY, CDR2 SMNVEV (reference sequence). This CDR3 contains 11 residues. V lost 6 bases to trimming and J lost 7 bases, with 9 bases between them. The CDR3 is CASRTGLGYTF. In nucleotides, the CDR3 is TGTGCCAGCAGAACAGGGCTTGGCTACACCTTC.

V usage is TRBV12-3 or TRBV12-4 and J usage is TRBJ1-1; D gene uncertain. The CDR3 sequence is 12 residues long. V was pared by 3 bases and J by 6 bases, with 8 bases between. The CDR3 loop reads CASSFSRAEAFF. As DNA, the CDR3 is TGTGCCAGCAGTTTTTCTAGGGCTGAAGCTTTCTTT.

This clone is a singleton in its sample. The chain employs TRBV24-1 and TRBJ2-1, with TRBD1 matching 8 bases. Germline V gene sequence: CDR1 KGHDR, CDR2 SFDVKD. V lost 0 bases, J lost 6 bases, and 6 bases stayed unmatched. The CDR3 contains 16 residues. CDR3 DNA sequence: TGTGCCACCAGTGATTTGCTAGGACAGGGATCCAATGAGCAGTTCTTC. Protein sequence: CATSDLLGQGSNEQFF.

This chain joins TRBV7-2 and TRBJ1-4; D may be TRBD1 (5 bases). Germline CDR1 SGHTA, CDR2 FQGNSA. Trimming took off 3 bases at V and 8 bases at J, with 19 bases between the two ends. This CDR3 has 16 residues. CDR3: CASSLGVGQVGEKLFF. For the CDR3, the DNA is TGTGCCAGCAGCTTGGGGGTTGGCCAGGTGGGAGAAAAACTGTTTTTT. Based on the CDR3 plus reference TRBV7-2 and TRBJ1-4, the full variable domain is GAGVSQSPSNKVTEKGKDVELRCDPISGHTALYWYRQSLGQGLEFLIYFQGNSAPDKSGLPSDRFSAERTGGSVSTLTIQRTQQEDSAVYLCASSLGVGQVGEKLFFGSGTQLSVL.

The V gene is TRBV11-1, the J gene TRBJ1-1; D is undetermined. The CDR3 is 14 amino acids. Germline CDR1 SGHAT, CDR2 FQDESV (reference sequence). The germline V and J ends were trimmed by 5 bases and 8 bases, with 18 bases remaining between them. The CDR3 is CASSDPSSSEEAFF. The DNA of the CDR3 is TGTGCCAGCAGCGATCCTTCTTCGAGTGAAGAAGCTTTCTTT.